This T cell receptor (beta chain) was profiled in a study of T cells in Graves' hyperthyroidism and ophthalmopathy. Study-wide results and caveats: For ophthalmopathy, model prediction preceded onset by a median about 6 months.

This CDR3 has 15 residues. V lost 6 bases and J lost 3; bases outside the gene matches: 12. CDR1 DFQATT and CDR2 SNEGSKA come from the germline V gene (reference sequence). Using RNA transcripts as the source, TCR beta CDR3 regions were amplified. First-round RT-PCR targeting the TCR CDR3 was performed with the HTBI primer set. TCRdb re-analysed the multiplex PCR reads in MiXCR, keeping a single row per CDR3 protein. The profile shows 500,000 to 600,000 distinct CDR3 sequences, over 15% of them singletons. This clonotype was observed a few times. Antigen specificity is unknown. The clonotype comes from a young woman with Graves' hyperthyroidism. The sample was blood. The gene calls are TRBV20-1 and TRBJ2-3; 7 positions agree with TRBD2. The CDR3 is CSAKRAGGSTDTQYF. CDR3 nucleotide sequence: TGCAGTGCCAAGAGGGCGGGCGGGAGTACAGATACGCAGTATTTT.